These 26 T cell receptor beta chains were all obtained from the same sample, sequenced in a study of blood T cell repertoires in COVID-19. Profiling relied on immunoSEQ multiplex PCR, and the TCRdb table lists in-frame clones only, not all of them. The sample includes approximately 390,000 clones, about 83% of them seen just once. Specimen: PBMCs or T cells enriched from blood (not recorded which). Receptor source: a woman in her 50s who had recovered from COVID-19.

The chain uses TRBV7-9 and TRBJ2-6, with TRBD1 identical over 8 bases. The CDR3 has 17 residues. CDR1 is SEHNR, CDR2 FQNEAQ, per germline (reference sequence). The V gene end was trimmed by 5 bases and the J gene end by 3 bases; junction bases not matched to a gene: 9. This CDR3 is CASSTTTGAGGANVLTF. The CDR3 region has the DNA TGTGCCAGCAGCACGACGACAGGGGCAGGTGGGGCCAACGTCCTGACTTTC.

Notes on this clone: Other DNA variants within this sample encode the same CDR3. The chain is built from TRBV29-1 and TRBJ1-2, with 12 positions matching TRBD1. J gave up 3 bases and V 6 bases, and 2 bases lay outside the gene matches. The CDR3 has 13 residues. The germline V gene encodes CDR1 SQVTM and CDR2 ANQGSEA. The CDR3 nucleotides are TGCAGCGTGGGACAGGGGGCTGACTATGGCTACACCTTC. It codes for CSVGQGADYGYTF.

This chain uses TRBV10-3 with TRBJ1-2; possible D gene TRBD1, 5 bases. The V and J ends lost 11 bases and 2 bases respectively, with 15 bases between them. Germline CDR1 reads ENHRY; CDR2 reads SYGVKD. This CDR3 has 13 residues. The CDR3 protein is CAGGEAKNYGYTF. Here the CDR3 DNA reads TGTGCCGGGGGGGAGGCAAAGAACTATGGCTACACCTTC.

The chain is built from TRBV6-1 and TRBJ2-7, with 10 bases that match TRBD1. With V trimmed by 4 bases and J by 2 bases, 8 bases remained unmatched. Germline-derived CDR1 and CDR2 are MNHNS and SASEGT. CDR3 size: 16 residues. The CDR3 region is CASSVKGGTGAYEQYF. The CDR3 coding sequence is TGTGCCAGCAGTGTAAAAGGTGGGACAGGGGCCTACGAGCAGTACTTC.

The V gene is TRBV28, the J gene TRBJ1-5; possible D gene TRBD1, 5 bases. This CDR3 region has 14 residues. Trimming pared 5 bases from V and 6 bases from J, leaving 14 bases between. Germline V gene data show CDR1 as MDHEN and CDR2 as SYDVKM. CDR3 amino acids: CASSPGGWVQPQHF. The CDR3 coding sequence is TGTGCCAGCAGTCCGGGGGGTTGGGTTCAGCCCCAGCATTTT. Combining the CDR3 with reference TRBV28 and TRBJ1-5 gives the whole variable domain DVKVTQSSRYLVKRTGEKVFLECVQDMDHENMFWYRQDPGLGLRLIYFSYDVKMKEKGDIPEGYSVSREKKERFSLILESASTNQTSMYLCASSPGGWVQPQHFGDGTRLSIL.

The chain employs TRBV19 and TRBJ1-1; D is ambiguous. The CDR3 contains 13 residues. V was shortened by 3 bases and J by 3 bases, with 8 bases between the two germline ends. Germline CDR1 is LNHDA and CDR2 is SQIVND (reference sequence). CDR3 sequence reads: CASSMSRDTEAFF. CDR3 coding DNA: TGTGCCAGTAGTATGAGCCGGGACACTGAAGCTTTCTTT.

This clone has just one count. The rearrangement links TRBV2 to TRBJ2-2; 16 bases agree with TRBD2. Germline V gives CDR1 SNHLY, CDR2 FYNNEI. After removal of 5 bases from V and 16 bases from J, the junction contained 13 bases not matched to a gene. The CDR3 is made up of 16 amino acids. The chain's CDR3 is CASSPPGLAGGDSPFF. The CDR3 DNA follows: TGTGCCAGCAGTCCACCGGGACTAGCGGGGGGGGATAGTCCGTTTTTT. The full variable domain, completed using reference TRBV2 and TRBJ2-2, is EPEVTQTPSHQVTQMGQEVILRCVPISNHLYFYWYRQILGQKVEFLVSFYNNEISEKSEIFDDQFSVERPDGSNFTLKIRSTKLEDSAMYFCASSPPGLAGGDSPFFGEGSRLTVL.

This chain uses TRBV4-1 with TRBJ1-2; 11 nucleotides match TRBD1. The germline gives CDR1 MGHRA, CDR2 YSYEKL. This CDR3 spans 15 amino acids. V dropped 4 bases and J dropped 4; count of bases not matched to a gene: 5. CDR3 amino acids: CASSLGTGGTYGYTF. The CDR3 bases are TGCGCCAGCAGCCTAGGGACAGGGGGGACCTATGGCTACACCTTC.

The chain combines TRBV12-3 or TRBV12-4 with TRBJ1-4; possible D gene TRBD1, 5 bases. V dropped 5 bases and J dropped 8 bases, with 12 bases sitting between them. CDR3 length: 13 amino acids. CDR3 amino acids: CASSRRGGEKLFF. The CDR3 region has the DNA TGTGCCAGCAGTCGAAGGGGCGGCGAAAAACTGTTTTTT.

The V call is TRBV12-3 or TRBV12-4, the J call TRBJ1-3, with D unclear. The CDR3 loop spans 12 amino acids. Trimming pared 7 bases from V and 4 bases from J, leaving 8 bases between. DNA of the CDR3: TGTGCCAGCACCGACTGGGGAAACACCATATATTTT. Residues: CASTDWGNTIYF.

The chain couples TRBV12-3 or TRBV12-4 to TRBJ1-2; 10 nucleotides agree with TRBD1. The CDR3 runs to 12 residues. With 5 bases clipped from V and 8 bases from J, the junction kept 2 bases outside the gene matches. For the CDR3, the DNA is TGTGCCAGCAGTCGGGACAGGGGAGGCTACACCTTC. This encodes CASSRDRGGYTF.

The rearrangement links TRBV6-2 or TRBV6-3 to TRBJ2-7; 12 bases agree with TRBD2. V shed 5 bases, J shed 2 bases, and the junction held 4 bases outside the gene matches. This CDR3 spans 15 amino acids. The germline gives CDR1 MNHEY, CDR2 SVGEGT. The DNA of the CDR3 is TGTGCCAGCAGTCCCGGACTAGCGGGGACCTACGAGCAGTACTTC. Amino acids: CASSPGLAGTYEQYF.

The rearrangement joins TRBV9 to TRBJ2-2, with TRBD1 identical over 10 bases. From germline, CDR1 is SGDLS and CDR2 YYNGEE. This CDR3 contains 16 residues. Unmatched junction bases numbered 2, after V lost 0 bases and J lost 3 bases. CDR3 sequence (DNA): TGTGCCAGCAGCGTAGGGACAGGGGGGGACACCGGGGAGCTGTTTTTT. It yields the protein CASSVGTGGDTGELFF. The complete variable domain, with remaining parts taken from reference TRBV9 and TRBJ2-2, reads DSGVTQTPKHLITATGQRVTLRCSPRSGDLSVYWYQQSLDQGLQFLIQYYNGEERAKGNILERFSAQQFPDLHSELNLSSLELGDSALYFCASSVGTGGDTGELFFGEGSRLTVL.

The DNA of the CDR3 is TGTGCCAGCAGTTTAAGGTCGCAGGGATATGGCTACACCTTC. The encoded protein is CASSLRSQGYGYTF. The genes are TRBV27 and TRBJ1-2; D perhaps matches TRBD1 (5 bases). Germline CDR1 is MNHEY and CDR2 is SMNVEV (reference sequence). V was trimmed by 2 bases and J by 5 bases, leaving 12 bases between them. There are 14 residues in the CDR3.

This clone was counted between two and nine times. The CDR3: CASSSGLAPSPEQFF. The DNA for the CDR3 is TGTGCCAGCAGCTCGGGACTAGCTCCCTCCCCTGAGCAGTTCTTC. V and J are TRBV7-3 and TRBJ2-1, with 9 bases fitting TRBD2. The CDR3 length is 15 residues. V dropped 4 bases and J dropped 9; count of bases not matched to a gene: 10. Germline CDR1 and CDR2: SGHTA and FQGTGA.

The chain has TRBV28 and TRBJ1-5; tentative D call: TRBD1 (5 bases). With 5 bases removed from V and 3 bases from J, the gap between germline ends came to 14 bases. Germline CDR1 reads MDHEN; CDR2 reads SYDVKM. There are 15 residues in the CDR3. CDR3 amino acids: CASSGPGLTNQPQHF. In DNA, the CDR3 is TGTGCCAGCAGTGGCCCGGGACTGACCAATCAGCCCCAGCATTTT.

Written as DNA, the CDR3 is TGCGCCAGCAGCCGCGCGGGGGTGAACACCGGGGAGCTGTTTTTT. Translated, it gives CASSRAGVNTGELFF. The chain joins TRBV4-3 to TRBJ2-2, with 7 bases lining up with TRBD2. Trimming at V came to 4 bases and at J to 1 base, leaving 3 bases not matched to a gene. Germline V gene lookup returns CDR1 LGHNA and CDR2 YSLEER. The CDR3 contains 15 residues.

The chain couples TRBV18 to TRBJ1-2; D is unclear. CDR3 length equals 16 residues. Trimming took 0 bases from V and 2 from J, leaving 13 bases between them. Germline V CDR1 and CDR2: KGHSH, LQKENI. DNA of the CDR3: TGTGCCAGCTCACCACCCAATCTGGGCAGCAACTATGGCTACACCTTC. It translates to CASSPPNLGSNYGYTF.

Only one count was recorded for this clone. The chain is built from TRBV14 and TRBJ1-4; TRBD1 agrees at 8 bases. J gave up 12 bases and V 5 bases, and 5 bases lay outside the gene matches. CDR1 and CDR2 (germline): SGHDN, FVKESK. The CDR3 loop spans 12 amino acids. The DNA of the CDR3 is TGTGCCAGCAGCATACAGGGGGGCGAACTGTTTTTT. Amino acids: CASSIQGGELFF.

The V gene is TRBV7-2, the J gene TRBJ1-3; unclear D gene. The germline V gene encodes CDR1 SGHTA and CDR2 FQGNSA. The V and J ends lost 0 bases and 5 bases respectively, with 8 bases between them. CDR3 length: 14 residues. CDR3 region: CASSLAGGRNTIYF. The DNA of the CDR3 is TGTGCCAGCAGCTTAGCAGGAGGGAGAAACACCATATATTTT.

This chain connects TRBV7-2 to TRBJ2-7; tentative D call: TRBD1 (5 bases). V was trimmed by 4 bases and J by 3 bases, leaving 16 bases between them. Germline assignment: CDR1 SGHTA and CDR2 FQGNSA. The CDR3 is 15 amino acids. CDR3 coding DNA: TGTGCCAGCAGCTCTATAGGGCCAGGGTTCTACGAGCAGTACTTC. Translation: CASSSIGPGFYEQYF.

This chain connects TRBV11-2 to TRBJ2-2; 8 bases fit TRBD1. CDR1 and CDR2 (germline): SGHAT, FQNNGV. The CDR3 is 17 residues long. Trimming at V came to 3 bases and at J to 1 base, leaving 7 bases not matched to a gene. CDR3 bases: TGTGCCAGCAGCTTCGGTTCCGGGACAGGGAACACCGGGGAGCTGTTTTTT. This sequence encodes CASSFGSGTGNTGELFF.

The chain employs TRBV11-2 and TRBJ2-2, with 8 bases fitting TRBD2. J gave up 7 bases and V 1 base, and 2 bases lay outside the gene matches. Germline CDR1 and CDR2: SGHAT and FQNNGV. The CDR3 runs 14 residues. The CDR3, as DNA: TGTGCCAGCAGCTTAGTTGGGACTAGCGGGGAGCTGTTTTTT. Its protein is CASSLVGTSGELFF. The variable domain in full, completed from reference TRBV11-2 and TRBJ2-2, reads EAGVAQSPRYKIIEKRQSVAFWCNPISGHATLYWYQQILGQGPKLLIQFQNNGVVDDSQLPKDRFSAERLKGVDSTLKIQPAKLEDSAVYLCASSLVGTSGELFFGEGSRLTVL.

This rearrangement joins TRBV24-1 to TRBJ1-5; D gene ambiguous. The V gene's germline CDR1 is KGHDR and CDR2 SFDVKD. The CDR3 loop spans 15 amino acids. V dropped 1 base and J dropped 2 bases, with 8 bases sitting between them. CDR3 sequence: CATSDFWWRNQPQHF. CDR3 DNA sequence: TGTGCCACCAGTGATTTTTGGTGGCGCAATCAGCCCCAGCATTTT.

The J gene is TRBJ1-5, the V gene TRBV10-3, with 7 bases fitting TRBD1. V trimming: 1 base; J trimming: 0 bases; junction bases outside the gene matches: 6. CDR3 length equals 17 residues. Germline CDR1 reads ENHRY; CDR2 reads SYGVKD. The CDR3 DNA sequence: TGTGCCATCAGTGAGTTAGGTCGGGACAGTAGCAATCAGCCCCAGCATTTT. It specifies CAISELGRDSSNQPQHF.

The chain links TRBV7-3 to TRBJ1-5, with D tentatively TRBD1 (5 bases). This CDR3 region has 14 residues. Germline loops: CDR1 SGHTA, CDR2 FQGTGA. The ends were cut back, 0 bases at V and 4 bases at J, with 7 bases in the middle. DNA of the CDR3: TGTGCCAGCAGCTTAACCGGGGGGAATCAGCCCCAGCATTTT. Translated, it gives CASSLTGGNQPQHF.